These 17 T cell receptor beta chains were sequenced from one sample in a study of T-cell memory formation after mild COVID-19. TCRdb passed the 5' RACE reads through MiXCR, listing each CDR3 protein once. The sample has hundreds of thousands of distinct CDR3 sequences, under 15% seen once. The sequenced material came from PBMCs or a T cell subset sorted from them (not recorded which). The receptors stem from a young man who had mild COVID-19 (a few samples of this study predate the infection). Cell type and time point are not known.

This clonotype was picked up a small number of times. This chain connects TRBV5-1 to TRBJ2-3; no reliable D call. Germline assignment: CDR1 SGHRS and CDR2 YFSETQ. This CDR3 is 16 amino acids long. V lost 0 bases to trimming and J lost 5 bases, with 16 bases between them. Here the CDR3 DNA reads TGCGCCAGCAGCTTGGCAGTCGACCGGTCGGTAGATACGCAGTATTTT. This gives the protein CASSLAVDRSVDTQYF.

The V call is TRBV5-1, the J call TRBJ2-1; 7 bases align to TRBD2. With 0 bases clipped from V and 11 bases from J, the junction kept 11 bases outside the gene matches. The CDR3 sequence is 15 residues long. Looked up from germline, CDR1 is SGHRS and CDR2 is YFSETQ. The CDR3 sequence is CASSLESGTKVQQFF. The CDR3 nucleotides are TGCGCCAGCAGCTTGGAATCCGGGACTAAGGTTCAGCAGTTCTTC.

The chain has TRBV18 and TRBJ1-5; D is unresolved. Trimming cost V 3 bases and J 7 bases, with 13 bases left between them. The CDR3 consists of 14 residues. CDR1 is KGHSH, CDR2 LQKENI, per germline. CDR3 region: CASSPVAGVQPQHF. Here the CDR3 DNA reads TGTGCCAGCTCACCTGTGGCGGGTGTCCAGCCCCAGCATTTT.

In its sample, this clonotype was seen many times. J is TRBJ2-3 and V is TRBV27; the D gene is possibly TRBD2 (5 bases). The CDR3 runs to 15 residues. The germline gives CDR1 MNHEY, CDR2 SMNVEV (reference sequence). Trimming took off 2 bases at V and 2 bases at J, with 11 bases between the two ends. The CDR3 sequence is CASSLRTPDTDTQYF. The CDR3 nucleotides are TGTGCCAGCAGTTTAAGGACTCCTGACACAGATACGCAGTATTTT.

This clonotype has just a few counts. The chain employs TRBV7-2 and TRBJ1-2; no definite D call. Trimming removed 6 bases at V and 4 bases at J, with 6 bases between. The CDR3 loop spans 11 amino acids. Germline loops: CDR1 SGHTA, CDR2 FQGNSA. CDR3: CASRLSYGYTF. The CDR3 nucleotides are TGTGCCAGCAGATTAAGCTATGGCTACACCTTC.

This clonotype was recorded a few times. The CDR3 DNA is TGCAGTGCTACCCCCGGACCCCGGGACCTCTTCGGCTACACCTTC. Translating it yields CSATPGPRDLFGYTF. The J gene is TRBJ1-2, the V gene TRBV20-1; possible D gene TRBD1, 5 bases. The V gene's germline CDR1 is DFQATT and CDR2 SNEGSKA (reference sequence). V lost 4 bases and J 8 bases, leaving 23 bases between the germline ends. The CDR3 extends over 15 amino acids.

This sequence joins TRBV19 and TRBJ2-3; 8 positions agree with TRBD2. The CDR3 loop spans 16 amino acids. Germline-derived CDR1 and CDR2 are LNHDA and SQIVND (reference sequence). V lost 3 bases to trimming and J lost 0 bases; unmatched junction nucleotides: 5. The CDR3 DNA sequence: TGTGCCAGTAGTATTGTAGCGGGGACAAGCACAGATACGCAGTATTTT. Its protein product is CASSIVAGTSTDTQYF.

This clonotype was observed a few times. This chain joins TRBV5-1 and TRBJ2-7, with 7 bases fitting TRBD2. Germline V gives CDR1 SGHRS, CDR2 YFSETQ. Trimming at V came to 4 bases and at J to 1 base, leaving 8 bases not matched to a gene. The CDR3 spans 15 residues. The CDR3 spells CASSRPGRESYEQYF. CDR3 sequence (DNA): TGCGCCAGCAGCCGCCCTGGGAGGGAGTCCTACGAGCAGTACTTC.

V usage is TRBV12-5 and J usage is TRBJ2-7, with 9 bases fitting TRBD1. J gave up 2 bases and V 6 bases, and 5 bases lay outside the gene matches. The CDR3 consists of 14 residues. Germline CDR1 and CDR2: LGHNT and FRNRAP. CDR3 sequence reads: CASGPGQGTYEQYF. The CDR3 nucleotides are TGTGCTAGTGGCCCGGGACAGGGAACCTACGAGCAGTACTTC.

CDR3 sequence reads: CASSLEQGAGDTQYF. The CDR3 DNA reads TGCGCCAGCAGCTTGGAGCAGGGGGCAGGAGATACGCAGTATTTT. The chain recombines TRBV5-1 with TRBJ2-3; 8 bases agree with TRBD1. Per the germline V gene, CDR1 is SGHRS and CDR2 is YFSETQ. Germline trimming cut 0 bases from V and 5 bases from J; bases unmatched to any gene: 5. The CDR3 sequence is 15 residues long.

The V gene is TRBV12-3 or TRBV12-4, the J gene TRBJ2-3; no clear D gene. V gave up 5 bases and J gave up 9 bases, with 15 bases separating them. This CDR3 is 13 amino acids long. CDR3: CASSIRTTQTQYF. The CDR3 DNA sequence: TGTGCCAGCAGTATACGGACCACTCAGACGCAGTATTTT.

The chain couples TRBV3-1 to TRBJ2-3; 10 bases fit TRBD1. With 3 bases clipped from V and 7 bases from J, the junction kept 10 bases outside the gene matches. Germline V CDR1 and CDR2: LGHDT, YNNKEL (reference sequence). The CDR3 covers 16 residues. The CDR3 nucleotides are TGTGCCAGCAGCCAGGCCGGGACAGGGGAGCAGAATACGCAGTATTTT. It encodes CASSQAGTGEQNTQYF.

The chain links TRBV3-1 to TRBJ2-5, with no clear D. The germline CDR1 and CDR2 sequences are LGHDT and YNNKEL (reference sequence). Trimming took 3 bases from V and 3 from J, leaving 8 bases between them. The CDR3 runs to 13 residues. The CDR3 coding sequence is TGTGCCAGCAGCCAGAACGCAAAAGAGACCCAGTACTTC. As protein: CASSQNAKETQYF.

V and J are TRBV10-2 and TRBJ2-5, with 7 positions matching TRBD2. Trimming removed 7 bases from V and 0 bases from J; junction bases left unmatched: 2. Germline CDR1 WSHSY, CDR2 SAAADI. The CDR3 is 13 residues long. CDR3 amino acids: CASTGGNQETQYF. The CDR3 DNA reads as TGCGCCAGCACCGGGGGGAACCAAGAGACCCAGTACTTC.

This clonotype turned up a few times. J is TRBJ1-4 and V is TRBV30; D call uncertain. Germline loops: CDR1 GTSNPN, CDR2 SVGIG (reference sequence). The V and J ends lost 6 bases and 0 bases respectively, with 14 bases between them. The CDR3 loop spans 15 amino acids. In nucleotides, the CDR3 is TGTGCCTGCGAGTCCCGTGGGCCAACTAATGAAAAACTGTTTTTT. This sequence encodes CACESRGPTNEKLFF.

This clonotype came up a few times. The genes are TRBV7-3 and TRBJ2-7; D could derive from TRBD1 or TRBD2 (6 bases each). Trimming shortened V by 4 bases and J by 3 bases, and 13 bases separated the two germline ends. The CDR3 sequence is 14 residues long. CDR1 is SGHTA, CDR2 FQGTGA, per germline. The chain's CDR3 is CASSSGAPGYEQYF. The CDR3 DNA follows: TGTGCCAGCAGCTCGGGGGCCCCTGGCTACGAGCAGTACTTC.

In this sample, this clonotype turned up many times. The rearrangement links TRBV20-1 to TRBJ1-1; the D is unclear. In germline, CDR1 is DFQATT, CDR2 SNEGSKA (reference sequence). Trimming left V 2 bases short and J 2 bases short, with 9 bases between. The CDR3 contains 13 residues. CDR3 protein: CSARPDPNTEAFF. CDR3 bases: TGCAGTGCTAGACCGGACCCAAACACTGAAGCTTTCTTT.